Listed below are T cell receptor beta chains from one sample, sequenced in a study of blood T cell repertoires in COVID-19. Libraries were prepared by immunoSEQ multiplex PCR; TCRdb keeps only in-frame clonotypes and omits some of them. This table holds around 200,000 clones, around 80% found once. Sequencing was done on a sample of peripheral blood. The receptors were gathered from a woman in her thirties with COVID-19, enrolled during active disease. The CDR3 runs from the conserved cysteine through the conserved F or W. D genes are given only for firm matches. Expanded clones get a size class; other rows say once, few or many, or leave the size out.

CDR3 DNA: TGTGCCAGCAGTTCCGGGACAGGGAAGAATTCACCCCTCCACTTT
CDR3 protein: CASSSGTGKNSPLHF
clone size: -
D gene: TRBD1
V gene: TRBV2
J gene: TRBJ1-6

CDR3 DNA: TGTGCCAGCAGCAACGGGGGGGGCGGGTCATACACAGATACGCAGTATTTT
CDR3 protein: CASSNGGGGSYTDTQYF
clone size: -
D gene: TRBD2
V gene: TRBV5-4
J gene: TRBJ2-3

CDR3 DNA: TGCAGTGCTAGTTCTGAGGGGACTAGCGGGGTTCGGAGGATTGAGACCCAGTACTTC
CDR3 protein: CSASSEGTSGVRRIETQYF
clone size: -
D gene: TRBD2
V gene: TRBV20-1
J gene: TRBJ2-5

CDR3 DNA: TGTGCCAGCAGTCCGGGACTAGCGGGATACCAAGAGACCCAGTACTTC
CDR3 protein: CASSPGLAGYQETQYF
clone size: once
D gene: TRBD2
V gene: TRBV27
J gene: TRBJ2-5

CDR3 DNA: TGTGCCAGCAGCTTAGGGGAGACATGGGATACGCAGTATTTT
CDR3 protein: CASSLGETWDTQYF
clone size: -
D gene: -
V gene: TRBV7-9
J gene: TRBJ2-3

CDR3 DNA: TGCGCCAGCAGCCAAGACCAGGGGCGCGGTGGGGCCAACGTCCTGACTTTC
CDR3 protein: CASSQDQGRGGANVLTF
clone size: -
D gene: -
V gene: TRBV4-1
J gene: TRBJ2-6

CDR3 DNA: TGTGCCAGCTCACAGTCCGGGTCTTACTCTGGAAACACCATATATTTT
CDR3 protein: CASSQSGSYSGNTIYF
clone size: -
D gene: -
V gene: TRBV18
J gene: TRBJ1-3

CDR3 DNA: TGTGCCAGCAGCTTCTCCCCAACGGTGAACACTGAAGCTTTCTTT
CDR3 protein: CASSFSPTVNTEAFF
clone size: -
D gene: -
V gene: TRBV5-4
J gene: TRBJ1-1

CDR3 DNA: TGTGCCTGGCAGGCCCTCTCTGGGGCCAACGTCCTGACTTTC
CDR3 protein: CAWQALSGANVLTF
clone size: -
D gene: -
V gene: TRBV30
J gene: TRBJ2-6

CDR3 DNA: TGTGCCAGCAGCCAAGATCAGGCGGGGAGAAGGGGGCAGTTCTTC
CDR3 protein: CASSQDQAGRRGQFF
clone size: few
D gene: -
V gene: TRBV14
J gene: TRBJ2-1

CDR3 DNA: TGTGCCACCAGCAGGGAACAGACGCAAGAGACCCAGTACTTC
CDR3 protein: CATSREQTQETQYF
clone size: -
D gene: -
V gene: TRBV15
J gene: TRBJ2-5

CDR3 DNA: TGTGCCAGCAGTTTCTCAAGGGCCGGGGAGGACACTGAAGCTTTCTTT
CDR3 protein: CASSFSRAGEDTEAFF
clone size: -
D gene: -
V gene: TRBV6-5
J gene: TRBJ1-1

CDR3 DNA: TGTGCCAGCAGTGAGTACCTATTGACTAGCGGGCGTAGCACAGATACGCAGTATTTT
CDR3 protein: CASSEYLLTSGRSTDTQYF
clone size: -
D gene: TRBD2
V gene: TRBV2
J gene: TRBJ2-3

CDR3 DNA: TGTGCCAGCAGCCCCCTCCCGGGGGGGGAGCTGTTTTTT
CDR3 protein: CASSPLPGGELFF
clone size: -
D gene: -
V gene: TRBV13
J gene: TRBJ2-2

CDR3 DNA: TGTGCCAGTAGTGCTATGGACAGCACGAACACCGGGGAGCTGTTTTTT
CDR3 protein: CASSAMDSTNTGELFF
clone size: few
D gene: -
V gene: TRBV19
J gene: TRBJ2-2

CDR3 DNA: TGTGCCAGCTCACCCCTCAACAGGGCCGGCACAGATACGCAGTATTTT
CDR3 protein: CASSPLNRAGTDTQYF
clone size: once
D gene: -
V gene: TRBV18
J gene: TRBJ2-3

CDR3 DNA: TGCGCCAGCAGCTTGGGGTCCGGGACAGGGGCTAACACCTTC
CDR3 protein: CASSLGSGTGANTF
clone size: -
D gene: TRBD1
V gene: TRBV5-1
J gene: TRBJ1-2

CDR3 DNA: TGTGCCAGCTCACCACTTCCTAGCGGGAGTAGTACCGGGGAGCTGTTTTTT
CDR3 protein: CASSPLPSGSSTGELFF
clone size: once
D gene: TRBD2
V gene: TRBV18
J gene: TRBJ2-2

CDR3 DNA: TGTGCCAGCAGTTTCGGACAGGGCTACGAGCAGTACTTC
CDR3 protein: CASSFGQGYEQYF
clone size: -
D gene: TRBD1
V gene: TRBV27
J gene: TRBJ2-7

CDR3 DNA: TGTGCCAGCAGCCAAGTTGCATCCCAACCACAGGGGCCCTACGAGCAGTACTTC
CDR3 protein: CASSQVASQPQGPYEQYF
clone size: -
D gene: TRBD1
V gene: TRBV4-2
J gene: TRBJ2-7

CDR3 DNA: TGCGCCAGCAGTGAAGGACAGCCCCGTAATCGGCAGTACTTC
CDR3 protein: CASSEGQPRNRQYF
clone size: -
D gene: -
V gene: TRBV10-1
J gene: TRBJ2-7

CDR3 DNA: TGTGCCACCAGTTATTCGGTGAACACTGAAGCTTTCTTT
CDR3 protein: CATSYSVNTEAFF
clone size: few
D gene: -
V gene: TRBV15
J gene: TRBJ1-1

CDR3 DNA: TGCAGTGCTCGGACAGGGATGGGCTACACCTTC
CDR3 protein: CSARTGMGYTF
clone size: once
D gene: TRBD1
V gene: TRBV20-1
J gene: TRBJ1-2

CDR3 DNA: TGTGCCAGCAGTACAAACCAGGGGGCCGCATACGAGCAGTACTTC
CDR3 protein: CASSTNQGAAYEQYF
clone size: -
D gene: TRBD1
V gene: TRBV2
J gene: TRBJ2-7

CDR3 DNA: TGTGCCAGTAGTTCAGCAGGGGTCGGAAACACCATATATTTT
CDR3 protein: CASSSAGVGNTIYF
clone size: -
D gene: -
V gene: TRBV19
J gene: TRBJ1-3

CDR3 DNA: TGTGCCAGCAAGGCTAGCCTCACCCACAATGAGCAGTTCTTC
CDR3 protein: CASKASLTHNEQFF
clone size: once
D gene: -
V gene: TRBV6-4
J gene: TRBJ2-1

CDR3 DNA: TGTGCCAGCAGCCAGGACCTAACTAGCGGGAAGGGGTACGAGCAGTACTTC
CDR3 protein: CASSQDLTSGKGYEQYF
clone size: -
D gene: TRBD2
V gene: TRBV4-2
J gene: TRBJ2-7

CDR3 DNA: TGTGCCAGCAGCCCCCGAGGAAGCACAGATACGCAGTATTTT
CDR3 protein: CASSPRGSTDTQYF
clone size: -
D gene: -
V gene: TRBV3-1/TRBV3-2
J gene: TRBJ2-3

CDR3 DNA: TGTGCCACCAGTGCTACTAACTATGGCTACACCTTC
CDR3 protein: CATSATNYGYTF
clone size: once
D gene: -
V gene: TRBV24-1
J gene: TRBJ1-2

CDR3 DNA: TGCGCCAGCAGCCAGGGGACAGGCCTAACCGGCAACACTGAAGCTTTCTTT
CDR3 protein: CASSQGTGLTGNTEAFF
clone size: once
D gene: TRBD1
V gene: TRBV4-3
J gene: TRBJ1-1

CDR3 DNA: TGTGCCTGGAGTGTATCAGGGGGTCTAGATTCACCCCTCCACTTT
CDR3 protein: CAWSVSGGLDSPLHF
clone size: -
D gene: TRBD1
V gene: TRBV30
J gene: TRBJ1-6

CDR3 DNA: TGCGCCAGCAGCCTTCAGCGGGGGGCCTATGGCTACACCTTC
CDR3 protein: CASSLQRGAYGYTF
clone size: -
D gene: -
V gene: TRBV4-3
J gene: TRBJ1-2

CDR3 DNA: TGTGCCAGCAGCAGTAGTGGTACCGCTGGCTACACCTTC
CDR3 protein: CASSSSGTAGYTF
clone size: -
D gene: -
V gene: TRBV9
J gene: TRBJ1-2

CDR3 DNA: TGTGCCACCAGCAGAGGCGGAGGGTTGGAGACCCAGTACTTC
CDR3 protein: CATSRGGGLETQYF
clone size: -
D gene: -
V gene: TRBV15
J gene: TRBJ2-5

CDR3 DNA: TGTGCCAGCAGTTTACAGGGGGGTCATGGAAACACCATATATTTT
CDR3 protein: CASSLQGGHGNTIYF
clone size: few
D gene: TRBD1
V gene: TRBV27
J gene: TRBJ1-3

CDR3 DNA: TGTGCCTGGACTCGGACAGGGGGCTTAGGTACTGAAGCTTTCTTT
CDR3 protein: CAWTRTGGLGTEAFF
clone size: -
D gene: TRBD1
V gene: TRBV30
J gene: TRBJ1-1

CDR3 DNA: TGTGCCAGCAGCCAAGATGTAAGGAAATCCGGGACTAGGGCCTACAATGAGCAGTTCTTC
CDR3 protein: CASSQDVRKSGTRAYNEQFF
clone size: once
D gene: TRBD2
V gene: TRBV3-1/TRBV3-2
J gene: TRBJ2-1

CDR3 DNA: TGTGCCAGCTCACCGGAGCGGTTCCCAAGTTGGAGCGGGGAGCTGTTTTTT
CDR3 protein: CASSPERFPSWSGELFF
clone size: -
D gene: -
V gene: TRBV18
J gene: TRBJ2-2

CDR3 DNA: TGTGCCAGCAGCGTAGCAAGCGGGCGAGTGACTAGCGGTCAAGAGACCCAGTACTTC
CDR3 protein: CASSVASGRVTSGQETQYF
clone size: -
D gene: TRBD2
V gene: TRBV9
J gene: TRBJ2-5

CDR3 DNA: TGTGCCAGCAGCTTTACAGGGGGCGGCGAGCAGTACTTC
CDR3 protein: CASSFTGGGEQYF
clone size: once
D gene: TRBD1
V gene: TRBV5-6
J gene: TRBJ2-7

CDR3 DNA: TGTGCCAGCAGCCCGGACAGGGGGCTCCCGAACACTGAAGCTTTCTTT
CDR3 protein: CASSPDRGLPNTEAFF
clone size: -
D gene: TRBD1
V gene: TRBV5-6
J gene: TRBJ1-1

CDR3 DNA: TGTGCCTGGAGTCCCATAGCTAACTATGGCTACACCTTC
CDR3 protein: CAWSPIANYGYTF
clone size: -
D gene: -
V gene: TRBV30
J gene: TRBJ1-2

CDR3 DNA: TGTGCCAGCAGTTACTCCGGGACTAGCGGTGGCGAGCAGTACTTC
CDR3 protein: CASSYSGTSGGEQYF
clone size: -
D gene: TRBD2
V gene: TRBV6-2/TRBV6-3
J gene: TRBJ2-7

CDR3 DNA: TGTGCCAGCAGTGTTAGAAGCGGGAGGTGGAATGAGCAGTTCTTC
CDR3 protein: CASSVRSGRWNEQFF
clone size: -
D gene: TRBD2
V gene: TRBV2
J gene: TRBJ2-1

CDR3 DNA: TGCGCCAGCAGTCGAACCGGACAGGGCTTCTACGAGCAGTACTTC
CDR3 protein: CASSRTGQGFYEQYF
clone size: -
D gene: TRBD1
V gene: TRBV23-1
J gene: TRBJ2-7

CDR3 DNA: TGTGCCAGCAGTTCTCCAAGGGGGCCTAATGAAAAACTGTTTTTT
CDR3 protein: CASSSPRGPNEKLFF
clone size: -
D gene: TRBD1
V gene: TRBV6-2/TRBV6-3
J gene: TRBJ1-4

CDR3 DNA: TGTGCCAGCAGCTACGGCGGAGAAGAGACCCAGTACTTC
CDR3 protein: CASSYGGEETQYF
clone size: -
D gene: -
V gene: TRBV7-2
J gene: TRBJ2-5

CDR3 DNA: TGCGCCAGCAGCTTGTTAGGACAGGGTGGTGAGCAGTACTTC
CDR3 protein: CASSLLGQGGEQYF
clone size: -
D gene: TRBD1
V gene: TRBV5-1
J gene: TRBJ2-7

CDR3 DNA: TGTGCCAGCAGCGTAGGGCAGAACACCGGGGAGCTGTTTTTT
CDR3 protein: CASSVGQNTGELFF
clone size: -
D gene: -
V gene: TRBV9
J gene: TRBJ2-2

CDR3 DNA: TGTGCCAGCAGTTTCTTGGGGAAGGGGGTCTACGAGCAGTACTTC
CDR3 protein: CASSFLGKGVYEQYF
clone size: -
D gene: -
V gene: TRBV27
J gene: TRBJ2-7

CDR3 DNA: TGTGCCAGCAGCCCGATAGCGGGGATGAACACCGGGGAGCTGTTTTTT
CDR3 protein: CASSPIAGMNTGELFF
clone size: -
D gene: TRBD2
V gene: TRBV7-2
J gene: TRBJ2-2

CDR3 DNA: TGTGCCATCACCGAAGACAGGGCTGGAAACACCATATATTTT
CDR3 protein: CAITEDRAGNTIYF
clone size: -
D gene: TRBD1
V gene: TRBV10-3
J gene: TRBJ1-3

CDR3 DNA: TGTGCCAGCAGCTTAGTCTTCCGGGGTCCAGGTCAAGAGACCCAGTACTTC
CDR3 protein: CASSLVFRGPGQETQYF
clone size: -
D gene: -
V gene: TRBV11-2
J gene: TRBJ2-5

CDR3 DNA: TGTGCCAGCAGGGAAGACAGATACGAGCAGTACTTC
CDR3 protein: CASREDRYEQYF
clone size: -
D gene: -
V gene: TRBV2
J gene: TRBJ2-7

CDR3 DNA: TGTGCCAGCAGCCAAGGACAGGGGGTCTATGGCTACACCTTC
CDR3 protein: CASSQGQGVYGYTF
clone size: -
D gene: TRBD1
V gene: TRBV3-1/TRBV3-2
J gene: TRBJ1-2